Each of the 22 T cell receptor beta chains below was sequenced from the same sample in a study of tissue T cells after allogeneic stem cell transplantation. The data were produced by immunoSEQ multiplex PCR, yet TCRdb's version contains in-frame clones alone and is incomplete. The repertoire holds around 10,000 clones, with around two fifths as singletons. The time point here: mouse harvest day 7 after allogeneic transplant. Tail vein injection delivered 10^7 T-cell-depleted bone marrow cells and 10^6 splenic CD5+ T cells. The source material was skin. Every receptor here comes from a female BALB/c mouse given C57BL/6 T cells with graft-versus-host disease after an allogeneic hematopoietic cell transplant.

By its share, this clone is medium-sized. Gene names and germline refer to mouse. Read sequence stops 1 residue before the CDR3 end, and the germline J gene provides the missing end. The V gene is TRBV26, the J gene TRBJ2-3, with D perhaps matching TRBD1 (5 bases). Germline V gives CDR1 KGHPV, CDR2 FQNQEV (reference sequence). CDR3 length: 14 residues. The ends were cut back, 6 bases at V and 0 bases at J, with 10 bases in the middle. The CDR3 spells CASSRQNSAETLYF. The CDR3 bases that were read are TGTGCCAGCAGCCGACAGAATAGTGCAGAAACGCTGTAT.

Comments on this clone: The gene symbols are mouse symbols. The sequence runs out 1 residue before the end of the CDR3; the remainder is reconstructed from the germline J gene. The J gene is TRBJ2-2, the V gene TRBV26; a weak D match, TRBD1 (5 bases). Trimming shortened V by 4 bases and J by 0 bases, and 6 bases separated the two germline ends. There are 14 residues in the CDR3. CDR1 is KGHPV, CDR2 FQNQEV, per germline (reference sequence). The CDR3 spells CASSPDTNTGQLYF. The part of the CDR3 DNA that was read is TGTGCCAGCAGTCCGGACACAAACACCGGGCAGCTCTAC.

Points on this clone: Mouse germline and gene names are used. The CDR3 extends 1 residue past the end of the read, so its final part is completed from the germline J gene. The V call is TRBV16, the J call TRBJ2-7, with D perhaps TRBD1 (6 bases). V gave up 0 bases and J gave up 6 bases, with 9 bases separating them. CDR3 length equals 13 residues. From germline, CDR1 is SGHSA and CDR2 FRNQAP. CDR3 loop: CASSLDDRTEQYF. The CDR3 DNA, read in part, is TGTGCAAGCAGCTTAGATGACAGGACTGAACAGTAC.

About this clone itself: Gene and germline names: mouse. The CDR3 end is not reached by the read, which stops 1 residue before it; the germline J gene fills it in. V and J are TRBV13-3 and TRBJ2-2; D remains unclear. The CDR3 length is 15 residues. V was cut by 2 bases and J by 1 base, with 9 bases left in between. Per the germline V gene, CDR1 is NNHDY and CDR2 is SYVADS. Here the CDR3 reads CASSEQTRNTGQLYF. The DNA read from the CDR3 is TGTGCCAGCAGTGAACAGACAAGAAACACCGGGCAGCTCTAC.

Concerning this clone: The listed genes are named as in mouse. The read terminates 1 residue before the CDR3 end, so the remaining end is supplied by the germline J gene. This rearrangement joins TRBV26 to TRBJ2-5; D might be TRBD2 (7 bases). The CDR3 sequence is 14 residues long. Looked up from germline, CDR1 is KGHPV and CDR2 is FQNQEV (reference sequence). The V end was cut by 4 bases, the J end by 4 bases, with 12 bases between. The CDR3 bases that were read are TGTGCCAGCAGTCCCCTGGGGGCTAAAGACACCCAGTAC. Translating it yields CASSPLGAKDTQY. The whole CDR3 sequence reads CASSPLGAKDTQYF.

Points on this clone: The germline and genes are mouse ones. The DNA ends 1 residue before the CDR3 does, and the rest of the CDR3 is filled in from the germline J gene. V gene TRBV26 combines with J gene TRBJ1-1; no clear D. From germline, CDR1 is KGHPV and CDR2 FQNQEV (reference sequence). The CDR3 extends over 12 amino acids. Deletions cut 3 bases from V and 4 bases from J, with 6 bases between. This chain's CDR3 is CASSLDITEVFF. The covered CDR3 bases are TGTGCCAGCAGTCTTGACATCACAGAAGTCTTC.

In this sample, this clone turned up once. Compared with germline, one end of the junction differs, possibly owing to a read error. All gene names here are mouse names. The read terminates 1 residue before the CDR3 end, so the remaining end is supplied by the germline J gene. The chain joins TRBV20 to TRBJ1-6; 7 bases align to TRBD1. TRBJ1-6 is classed as an ORF, of uncertain function. Germline lookup yields CDR1 GFQATS and CDR2 STVNSAI. CDR3 length: 13 amino acids. The chain's CDR3 is CGAGDSYNSPLYF. The covered CDR3 bases are TGTGGTGCTGGGGACAGCTATAATTCGCCCCTCTAC.

As concerns this clone: Germline and genes: mouse. The CDR3 end falls 1 residue outside the read, so it is completed with the germline J gene. The V gene is TRBV26, the J gene TRBJ2-3; TRBD1 agrees at 8 bases. V lost 6 bases, J lost 0 bases, and 2 bases stayed unmatched. There are 14 residues in the CDR3. Germline V gives CDR1 KGHPV, CDR2 FQNQEV (reference sequence). The CDR3 DNA, read in part, is TGTGCCAGCAGACAGGGGGAGAGTGCAGAAACGCTGTAT. Protein product: CASRQGESAETLY. The CDR3, in full, reads CASRQGESAETLYF.

This clone has just one count. Gene labels here are mouse ones. The read terminates 1 residue before the CDR3 end, so the remaining end is supplied by the germline J gene. The chain recombines TRBV12-2 with TRBJ2-5; D is undetermined. The germline gives CDR1 SGHLS, CDR2 HYDKME. V lost 0 bases to trimming and J lost 6 bases, with 9 bases between them. This CDR3 is built from 13 residues. CDR3 DNA (partial): TGTGCCAGCTCTCTCGGGGAGAGGGACACCCAGTAC. Translation: CASSLGERDTQY. The full CDR3 is CASSLGERDTQYF. Based on the CDR3 plus reference TRBV12-2 and TRBJ2-5, the full variable domain is NSGVVQSPRYIIKGKGERSILKCIPISGHLSVAWYQQTQGQELKFFIQHYDKMERDKGNLPSRFSVQQFDDYHSEMNMSALELEDSAVYFCASSLGERDTQYFGPGTRLLVL.

A word on this clone: Gene names denote mouse genes. Read sequence stops 1 residue before the CDR3 end, and the germline J gene provides the missing end. The V and J genes are TRBV26 and TRBJ2-5; D is ambiguous. The CDR3 loop spans 13 amino acids. The V end lost 3 bases, the J end lost 2 bases, and 6 bases lay between the germline ends. Germline V lookup: CDR1 KGHPV, CDR2 FQNQEV (reference sequence). CDR3 sequence: CASSLTVQDTQYF. The part of the CDR3 DNA that was read is TGTGCCAGCAGTCTTACAGTCCAAGACACCCAGTAC.

A note on this clone: Genes and germline are mouse. Read coverage stops 1 residue before the CDR3 terminus; the germline J gene supplies the remainder. Other DNA sequences from this sample encode an identical CDR3 as well. The V and J genes are TRBV26 and TRBJ1-1; tentatively, D is TRBD1 (5 bases). Germline V lookup: CDR1 KGHPV, CDR2 FQNQEV (reference sequence). There are 12 residues in the CDR3. V shed 6 bases and J shed 4 bases, with 9 bases lying between them. The chain's CDR3 is CASSLQGTEVFF. CDR3 bases read: TGTGCCAGCAGCCTTCAGGGCACAGAAGTCTTC. The variable domain in full, with the rest retrieved from reference TRBV26 and TRBJ1-1, is NSKVIQTPRYLVKGQGQKAKMRCIPEKGHPVVFWYQQNKNNEFKFLINFQNQEVLQQIDMTEKRFSAECPSNSPCSLEIQSSEAGDSALYLCASSLQGTEVFFGKGTRLTVV.

On this clone itself: Any gene name here is a mouse gene name. The read finishes 1 residue shy of the CDR3 end, and the germline J gene is used to complete it. This chain links TRBV12-1 with TRBJ2-3; D is unclear. The V gene's germline CDR1 is SGHSN and CDR2 HYEKVE. V dropped 2 bases and J dropped 0 bases, with 8 bases sitting between them. The CDR3 contains 14 residues. CDR3 sequence: CASSPQPSAETLYF. CDR3 bases read: TGTGCCAGCTCTCCGCAGCCTAGTGCAGAAACGCTGTAT.

In the case of this clone: Germline and genes: mouse. CDR3 residues: CASSFINQDTQYF. The sequenced CDR3 bases are TGTGCCAGCTCTTTCATTAACCAAGACACCCAGTAC. This chain connects TRBV12-2 to TRBJ2-5; no definite D call. Coverage ceases 1 residue before the CDR3 finishes, and the germline J gene fills in the end. The germline gives CDR1 SGHLS, CDR2 HYDKME. The CDR3 sequence is 13 residues long. V lost 3 bases and J 0 bases, leaving 6 bases between the germline ends.

Details on this clone: Mouse germline and gene names are used. The read is 1 residue too short to cover the CDR3 end, so that end is filled in from the germline J gene. V usage is TRBV3 and J usage is TRBJ2-4, with D unresolved. The CDR3 extends over 13 amino acids. Trimming pared 1 base from V and 0 bases from J, leaving 2 bases between. Germline V gene sequence: CDR1 SNHLY, CDR2 FYNGKV (reference sequence). The CDR3 DNA, read in part, is TGTGCCAGCAGCTTAGTTAGTCAAAACACCTTGTAC. Protein product: CASSLVSQNTLY. The CDR3 in its entirety is CASSLVSQNTLYF.

Note on this clone: Gene names are mouse gene names. The CDR3 goes on 1 residue after the read ends, and that part is filled in from the germline J gene. The chain is built from TRBV4 and TRBJ2-5; TRBD2 aligns across 8 bases. Germline CDR1 reads LGHDT; CDR2 reads YNNKQL (reference sequence). The CDR3 contains 13 residues. The V segment lost 6 bases and the J segment 7 bases; nucleotides outside the gene matches: 6. This CDR3 reads CASSPGGRYTQYF. The part of the CDR3 DNA that was read is TGTGCCAGCAGTCCTGGGGGGAGATACACCCAGTAC.

As regards this clone: Gene names follow the mouse nomenclature. Coverage ceases 1 residue before the CDR3 finishes, and the germline J gene fills in the end. The V gene is TRBV13-2, the J gene TRBJ2-7; 10 nucleotides line up with TRBD2. The CDR3 has 12 residues. Trimming took 5 bases from V and 7 from J; bases not matched to a gene: 3. In germline, CDR1 is NNHNN, CDR2 SYGAGS (reference sequence). CDR3 sequence reads: CASGGLGEEQYF. Incomplete CDR3 DNA: TGTGCCAGCGGAGGACTGGGGGAGGAACAGTAC.

This clone ranks as medium-sized. Mouse gene names apply. The read terminates 1 residue ahead of where the CDR3 ends, so the germline J gene completes it. This chain uses TRBV29 with TRBJ2-1; TRBD1 aligns across 9 bases. The CDR3 extends over 14 amino acids. Germline V gives CDR1 MSHET, CDR2 SYDVDS. After removal of 6 bases from V and 3 bases from J, the junction contained 3 bases not matched to a gene. Incomplete CDR3 DNA: TGTGCTAGCAGCACAGGGGGCCTCTATGCTGAGCAGTTC. Translated, it gives CASSTGGLYAEQF. The entire CDR3 protein reads CASSTGGLYAEQFF.

This clone is deemed medium-sized. The germline and genes are mouse ones. Coverage ceases 1 residue before the CDR3 finishes, and the germline J gene fills in the end. The chain uses TRBV19 and TRBJ2-1; 9 positions match TRBD2. After removal of 4 bases from V and 3 bases from J, the junction contained 2 bases not matched to a gene. The CDR3 runs 14 residues. Germline V gives CDR1 FNHDT, CDR2 SITEND (reference sequence). The CDR3 here is CASSWGGGYAEQFF. The CDR3 DNA, read in part, is TGTGCCAGCAGTTGGGGGGGCGGCTATGCTGAGCAGTTC.

On this clone: Gene names and germline match the mouse. CDR3 in amino acids: CASSETGPNERLFF. CDR3 DNA (partial): TGTGCAAGCAGCGAGACAGGGCCCAACGAAAGATTATTT. The chain recombines TRBV16 with TRBJ1-4; 7 nucleotides match TRBD1. The read comes to an end 1 residue before the CDR3 does, leaving the germline J gene to fill in the end. Trimming removed 5 bases from V and 3 bases from J; junction bases left unmatched: 3. Germline CDR1 and CDR2: SGHSA and FRNQAP. This CDR3 is 14 amino acids long.

As for this clone: Gene names are mouse gene names. The read ends 1 residue early relative to the CDR3; the germline J gene fills the gap. This chain joins TRBV23 and TRBJ2-3; the table's TRBD2 call for D was not verified on the DNA. From germline, CDR1 is KGHTA and CDR2 FQNQQP. The CDR3 contains 15 residues. Incomplete CDR3 DNA: TGCTCCAGCAGTCAATTTGGGGGTAGTGCAGAAACGCTGTAT. It is translated as CSSSQFGGSAETLY. The CDR3 in full is CSSSQFGGSAETLYF.

Turning to this clone: Genes here carry mouse names. The read ends 1 residue shy of where the CDR3 ends; the end is completed using the germline J gene. The chain combines TRBV29 with TRBJ2-5, with TRBD2 matching over 8 bases. Looked up from germline, CDR1 is MSHET and CDR2 is SYDVDS. This CDR3 is built from 15 residues. The V gene end was trimmed by 0 bases and the J gene end by 5 bases; junction bases not matched to a gene: 4. The CDR3 loop is CASSLSGGGRDTQYF. Partial CDR3 DNA: TGTGCTAGCAGTTTATCCGGGGGGGGCAGAGACACCCAGTAC.

This clone was seen a handful of times. The gene names given are mouse names. The CDR3 goes on 1 residue after the read ends, and that part is filled in from the germline J gene. The V and J genes are TRBV26 and TRBJ1-1; a possible D gene is TRBD1 (6 bases). V lost 4 bases and J 0 bases, leaving 9 bases between the germline ends. Germline-derived CDR1 and CDR2 are KGHPV and FQNQEV (reference sequence). This CDR3 comprises 14 residues. The CDR3 DNA, read in part, is TGTGCCAGCAGTCAGGGACAAGCAAACACAGAAGTCTTC. Translated, it gives CASSQGQANTEVF. The complete CDR3 protein is CASSQGQANTEVFF.